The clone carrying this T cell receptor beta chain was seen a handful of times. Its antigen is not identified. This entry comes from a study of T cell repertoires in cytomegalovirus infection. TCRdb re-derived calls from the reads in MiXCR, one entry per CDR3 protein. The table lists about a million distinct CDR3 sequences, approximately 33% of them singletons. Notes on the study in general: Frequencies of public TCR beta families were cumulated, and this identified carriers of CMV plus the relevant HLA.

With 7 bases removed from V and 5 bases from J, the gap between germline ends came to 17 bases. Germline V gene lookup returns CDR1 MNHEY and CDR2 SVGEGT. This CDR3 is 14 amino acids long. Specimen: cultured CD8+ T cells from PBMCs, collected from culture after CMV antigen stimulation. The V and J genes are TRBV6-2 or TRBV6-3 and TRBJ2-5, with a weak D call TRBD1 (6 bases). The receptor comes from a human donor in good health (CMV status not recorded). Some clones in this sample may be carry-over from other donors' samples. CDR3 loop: CASILKPRGETQYF. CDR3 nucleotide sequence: TGTGCCAGCATCCTAAAACCCAGGGGTGAGACCCAGTACTTC.